The clone carrying this TCR beta chain was picked up a small number of times. Its cognate antigen is unknown. The data derive from a study of OX40 agonist ivuxolimab in advanced cancers. In the study overall: Clinicians treated patients with ivuxolimab, an agonistic anti-OX40 (CD134) antibody. Whole-study findings and limits: Some nonresponders also had low normalized T-cell clonal expansion. Clonal expansion by week 6 occurred in CD4+ and CD8+ blood T cells (at 0.1 to 3.0 mg/kg). Averaged across samples, CD8+ T cells carried more expanded clones than CD4+ did.

Profiled with immunoSEQ multiplex PCR; TCRdb holds only in-frame clones, not every one. The sample consists of just under 85,000 clones, around 84% of them appearing once. The CDR3 loop spans 17 amino acids. With 0 bases removed from V and 2 bases from J, the gap between germline ends came to 16 bases. CDR1 is LNHNV and CDR2 is YYDKDF in the germline V gene (reference sequence). The sequence was collected from an adult with an advanced solid tumor such as melanoma, head and neck, liver or kidney cancer. This chain connects TRBV15 to TRBJ1-2; D might be TRBD1 (6 bases). The source was CD4+ or CD8+ T cells sorted from blood, collected in a trial of the OX40 agonist ivuxolimab. Here the CDR3 reads CATSRDRGLQGNYGYTF. In DNA, the CDR3 is TGTGCCACCAGCAGAGATAGAGGATTACAGGGCAACTATGGCTACACCTTC.